This T cell receptor (beta chain) was profiled in a study of cytomegalovirus exposure and HLA in healthy donors. Germline V CDR1 and CDR2: SGHVS, FQNEAQ. V was pared by 6 bases and J by 8 bases, with 12 bases of the junction left unmatched. The CDR3 has 15 amino acids. This PCR relied on a set of 60 Vbeta primers and 13 Jbeta primers. Produced via immunoSEQ multiplex PCR; TCRdb's table is partial and in-frame only. The sample holds 85,000 to 100,000 clones; about nine tenths are singletons and the top ten take about 2.5%. About this clone itself: What it binds is not known.

Study conclusions and caveats: Productive rates of about 87% or about 30% were seen for most TCR beta V segments in an earlier analysis. In vitro confirmation showed three CMV-associated chains to be CMV antigen specific. Some segments of the V type, notably TRBV6-2 and TRBV6-3, were excluded as indistinguishable. Most TCR sequences showed up rarely, but some public TCRs showed up in many donors.

The receptor was isolated from a man aged 18 to 35 in good health and CMV-seronegative. Sample: PBMCs. The chain combines TRBV7-8 with TRBJ1-4; 7 nucleotides agree with TRBD1. CDR3: CASSPAGQDGEKLFF. Written as DNA, the CDR3 is TGTGCCAGCAGTCCAGCAGGACAGGACGGAGAAAAACTGTTTTTT.